This T cell receptor beta chain is drawn from a study of cytomegalovirus exposure and HLA in healthy donors. Per germline, CDR1 MGHDK and CDR2 SYGVNS. With V trimmed by 6 bases and J by 2 bases, 7 bases remained unmatched. The CDR3 is 14 amino acids. Measured with immunoSEQ multiplex PCR; TCRdb has only the in-frame clones, and not every one. The repertoire holds about 70,000 clones, with about 93% as singletons. The chain employs TRBV25-1 and TRBJ2-7, with 7 nucleotides matching TRBD2. This clonotype originated in a man aged 18-30 years in good health and CMV-seropositive. Sequenced material: PBMCs. In DNA, the CDR3 is TGTGCCAGCAGCAGTACTAGCGTCCCCTACGAGCAGTACTTC. Encoded protein: CASSSTSVPYEQYF.